This TCR beta chain was profiled in a study of blood T cells in healthy people across ages. Regarding the study as a whole: Conclusively comparing naive with antigen-experienced cells was impossible with unsorted PBMCs.

Turning to this clonotype: The antigen is not known.

The CDR3 covers 15 residues. Germline V gene lookup returns CDR1 LGHNA and CDR2 YNFKEQ. V lost 6 bases, J lost 0 bases, and 7 bases stayed unmatched. All donors came from Russia, were Caucasian and healthy, and spanned ages about 6 to 95. Peripheral blood was drawn, about 9.7 milliliters per donor. With a J-beta primer mix and a sample-barcoded 5' primer, a second PCR ran about 6 to 11 cycles. TCRdb used MiXCR to reprocess the 5' RACE reads, holding one entry per CDR3 protein. The data show approximately 900,000 distinct CDR3 sequences, roughly 50% seen once. This clonotype originated in a young man in good health. The sequenced sample was blood. The chain is built from TRBV4-2 and TRBJ2-7; 8 positions agree with TRBD1. The CDR3 region has the DNA TGTGCCAGCAGTAACGACAGGGGATCCTCCTACGAGCAGTACTTC. Protein: CASSNDRGSSYEQYF.